These 27 T cell receptor beta chains were sequenced from one sample in a study of T cells in Graves' hyperthyroidism and ophthalmopathy. TCR beta CDR3 regions were amplified from RNA. HTBI primers were the set used in a first-round RT-PCR of the TCR CDR3. TCRdb reprocessed the multiplex PCR reads with MiXCR, giving one entry per CDR3 protein. This table holds 400,000 to 550,000 distinct CDR3 sequences, around 14% found once. Sequencing used blood. All receptors come from a woman under 30 with Graves' hyperthyroidism.

This chain links TRBV19 with TRBJ1-4; a possible D gene is TRBD1 (5 bases). This CDR3 region has 12 residues. Trimming cost V 9 bases and J 8 bases, with 13 bases left between them. Germline loops: CDR1 LNHDA, CDR2 SQIVND (reference sequence). The CDR3 protein is CASQGRVEKLFF. CDR3 DNA: TGTGCCAGCCAGGGTCGCGTGGAAAAACTGTTTTTT. The full variable domain, rest sourced from reference TRBV19 and TRBJ1-4, is DGGITQSPKYLFRKEGQNVTLSCEQNLNHDAMYWYRQDPGQGLRLIYYSQIVNDFQKGDIAEGYSVSREKKESFPLTVTSAQKNPTAFYLCASQGRVEKLFFGSGTQLSVL.

This clonotype was observed at least ten times. This chain joins TRBV5-1 and TRBJ2-1, with 10 bases lining up with TRBD2. V lost 4 bases and J lost 7; bases outside the gene matches: 17. CDR3 length equals 18 residues. The germline V gene encodes CDR1 SGHRS and CDR2 YFSETQ. The CDR3 DNA reads as TGCGCCAGCAGCCTTAGCTGGGTAGCGGGAGGACCCATTAATGAGCAGTTCTTC. Amino acids: CASSLSWVAGGPINEQFF.

The chain employs TRBV3-1 and TRBJ2-5; TRBD2 matches at 7 bases. The CDR3 consists of 16 residues. The V gene end was trimmed by 0 bases and the J gene end by 5 bases; junction bases not matched to a gene: 9. Germline CDR1 LGHDT, CDR2 YNNKEL (reference sequence). The CDR3: CASSQDYPSGGETQYF. CDR3 bases: TGTGCCAGCAGCCAAGATTACCCTAGCGGAGGGGAGACCCAGTACTTC.

Many counts were recorded for this clonotype. This chain joins TRBV6-2 or TRBV6-3 and TRBJ2-2; D is possibly TRBD1 (6 bases). Trimming shortened V by 2 bases and J by 2 bases, and 9 bases separated the two germline ends. CDR1 is MNHEY and CDR2 is SVGEGT in the germline V gene. This CDR3 is 15 amino acids long. This CDR3 reads CASSYPDRNTGELFF. CDR3 sequence (DNA): TGTGCCAGCAGTTACCCGGACAGAAACACCGGGGAGCTGTTTTTT.

V gene TRBV27 combines with J gene TRBJ2-3; 10 positions match TRBD2. The length of the CDR3 is 14 residues. The V and J ends lost 6 bases and 6 bases, in that order; junction bases with no gene match: 6. Germline lookup yields CDR1 MNHEY and CDR2 SMNVEV (reference sequence). CDR3 amino acids: CASSGLAVGDTQYF. The DNA for the CDR3 is TGTGCCAGCAGCGGACTAGCGGTCGGGGATACGCAGTATTTT.

This clonotype was seen many times. The genes are TRBV12-3 or TRBV12-4 and TRBJ2-3, with D tentatively TRBD2 (6 bases). The germline V and J ends were trimmed by 7 bases and 4 bases, with 12 bases remaining between them. CDR3 length: 13 residues. This CDR3 reads CASTPGGADTQYF. The CDR3 nucleotides are TGTGCCAGCACCCCGGGCGGGGCAGATACGCAGTATTTT.

This clonotype was found many times. The chain links TRBV11-3 to TRBJ2-1; weak D call: TRBD2 (6 bases). Trimming stripped 5 bases from V and 8 bases from J, with 10 bases between. The germline V gene has CDR1 SGHNT and CDR2 YENEEA. The CDR3 loop spans 12 amino acids. The DNA for the CDR3 is TGTGCCAGCAGCCTCACTAGCTATGAGCAGTTCTTC. Its protein is CASSLTSYEQFF.

V usage is TRBV4-1 and J usage is TRBJ2-7; 8 positions agree with TRBD2. Germline assignment: CDR1 MGHRA and CDR2 YSYEKL. The trim removed 1 base at V and 5 bases at J, leaving 4 bases unmatched. The CDR3 is 14 residues long. CDR3 bases: TGCGCCAGCAGCCAAGCTAGCGGGCCTAACGAGCAGTACTTC. Amino acids: CASSQASGPNEQYF.

Ten or more counts support this clonotype. This sequence joins TRBV9 and TRBJ1-1, with 7 positions matching TRBD1. V lost 3 bases to trimming and J lost 4 bases; unmatched junction nucleotides: 3. CDR3 size: 13 residues. From germline, CDR1 is SGDLS and CDR2 YYNGEE. CDR3 in amino acids: CASSEGTATEAFF. The CDR3 DNA sequence: TGTGCCAGCAGCGAGGGGACAGCCACTGAAGCTTTCTTT.

In this sample, this clonotype turned up many times. The chain has TRBV20-1 and TRBJ2-7, with TRBD2 matching over 9 bases. The ends lost 3 bases at V and 6 bases at J; junction bases unmatched: 9. The CDR3 sequence is 14 residues long. Germline V lookup: CDR1 DFQATT, CDR2 SNEGSKA (reference sequence). DNA of the CDR3: TGCAGTGCTAGGCGGGGACTAGCTGGTTTCGAGCAGTACTTC. Translating it yields CSARRGLAGFEQYF.

This chain links TRBV7-3 with TRBJ2-1, with 16 bases fitting TRBD2. The CDR3 spans 17 residues. Germline V gene sequence: CDR1 SGHTA, CDR2 FQGTGA. The V segment lost 4 bases and the J segment 9 bases; nucleotides outside the gene matches: 9. The chain's CDR3 is CASSYGTSGRARSEQFF. The CDR3, as DNA: TGTGCCAGCAGCTACGGGACTAGCGGGAGGGCCCGGAGTGAGCAGTTCTTC. Drawing the rest from reference TRBV7-3 and TRBJ2-1, the complete variable domain is GAGVSQTPSNKVTEKGKYVELRCDPISGHTALYWYRQSLGQGPEFLIYFQGTGAADDSGLPNDRFFAVRPEGSVSTLKIQRTERGDSAVYLCASSYGTSGRARSEQFFGPGTRLTVL.

This clonotype was seen ten or more times. V usage is TRBV11-3 and J usage is TRBJ1-1, with a weak D call TRBD1 (6 bases). V was pared by 3 bases and J by 3 bases, with 11 bases between. The CDR3 loop spans 14 amino acids. Germline loops: CDR1 SGHNT, CDR2 YENEEA. The CDR3 region has the DNA TGTGCCAGCAGCTTTAGGGGGGGAGACACTGAAGCTTTCTTT. Translating it yields CASSFRGGDTEAFF. Looking up the rest from reference TRBV11-3 and TRBJ1-1 gives the full variable domain: EAGVVQSPRYKIIEKKQPVAFWCNPISGHNTLYWYLQNLGQGPELLIRYENEEAVDDSQLPKDRFSAERLKGVDSTLKIQPAELGDSAVYLCASSFRGGDTEAFFGQGTRLTVV.

This clonotype has at least ten counts. The CDR3 region has the DNA TGTGCCAGCAGTTTGCAGCTCACCGGGGAGCTGTTTTTT. This encodes CASSLQLTGELFF. The chain combines TRBV12-3 or TRBV12-4 with TRBJ2-2, with unresolved D. This CDR3 has 13 amino acids. Trimming took off 3 bases at V and 4 bases at J, with 6 bases between the two ends.

The chain carries TRBV29-1 and TRBJ1-2, with D possibly being TRBD1 (6 bases). The CDR3 spans 15 residues. Germline lookup yields CDR1 SQVTM and CDR2 ANQGSEA. V gave up 3 bases and J gave up 6 bases, with 20 bases separating them. CDR3 loop: CSVDEVGGTRNGYTF. The CDR3 coding sequence is TGCAGCGTTGATGAGGTCGGTGGGACAAGAAATGGCTACACCTTC.

This clonotype was found many times. The chain joins TRBV28 to TRBJ1-2; the D gene is possibly TRBD1 (5 bases). Per the germline V gene, CDR1 is MDHEN and CDR2 is SYDVKM. The CDR3 extends over 14 amino acids. Trimming took 6 bases from V and 6 from J, leaving 17 bases between them. The CDR3 coding sequence is TGTGCCAGCAGAACAATGACAGAAGGGAATGGCTACACCTTC. Its translation: CASRTMTEGNGYTF.

This sequence joins TRBV4-2 and TRBJ1-1; TRBD1 matches 10 bases. CDR3 length: 15 residues. Trimming took 1 base from V and 7 from J; bases not matched to a gene: 6. Germline V lookup: CDR1 LGHNA, CDR2 YNFKEQ. In DNA, the CDR3 is TGTGCCAGCAGCCAAGGGGACAGGGGTCGAGGTGAAGCTTTCTTT. Encoded protein: CASSQGDRGRGEAFF.

This clonotype was counted many times. The chain is built from TRBV18 and TRBJ1-1; D ambiguous. The germline V gene has CDR1 KGHSH and CDR2 LQKENI. This CDR3 region has 14 residues. Trimming took 2 bases from V and 1 from J, leaving 8 bases between them. Here the CDR3 reads CASSPTAENTEAFF. CDR3 DNA: TGTGCCAGCTCACCAACAGCCGAGAACACTGAAGCTTTCTTT.

The chain is built from TRBV20-1 and TRBJ2-4; weak D call: TRBD2 (6 bases). The CDR3 extends over 13 amino acids. Germline V gene lookup returns CDR1 DFQATT and CDR2 SNEGSKA (reference sequence). CDR3 sequence (DNA): TGCGCCTCAAATGGAGGGACCGGAAACATTCAGTACTTC. It is translated as CASNGGTGNIQYF.

This clonotype has just a few counts. J is TRBJ1-1 and V is TRBV27; D is unclear. The ends were cut back, 0 bases at V and 1 base at J, with 6 bases in the middle. The CDR3 has 14 amino acids. The germline CDR1 and CDR2 sequences are MNHEY and SMNVEV (reference sequence). The chain's CDR3 is CASSLSWTNTEAFF. The CDR3 coding sequence is TGTGCCAGCAGTTTATCGTGGACGAACACTGAAGCTTTCTTT.

Of note for this clonotype: With a much larger clone just one base away, this may be a read error. The chain links TRBV30 to TRBJ1-3; D is perhaps TRBD1 (5 bases). There are 14 residues in the CDR3. Germline-derived CDR1 and CDR2 are GTSNPN and SVGIG (reference sequence). This CDR3 reads CAWNVGGTGNTKYF. CDR3 sequence (DNA): TGTGCCTGGAACGTGGGGGGGACTGGAAACACCAAATATTTT. Complete variable domain (other parts from reference TRBV30 and TRBJ1-3): SQTIHQWPATLVQPVGSPLSLECTVEGTSNPNLYWYRQAAGRGLQLLFYSVGIGQISSEVPQNLSASRPQDRQFILSSKKLLLSDSGFYLCAWNVGGTGNTKYFGEGSWLTVV.

Ten or more counts support this clonotype. V and J are TRBV6-5 and TRBJ2-3, with 13 bases that match TRBD2. The CDR3 has 17 amino acids. V lost 2 bases, J lost 5 bases, and 7 bases stayed unmatched. Germline CDR1 and CDR2: MNHEY and SVGAGI. The CDR3: CASSYNGLAGVLDTQYF. The CDR3 bases are TGTGCCAGCAGTTACAACGGACTAGCGGGAGTGCTAGATACGCAGTATTTT.

This clonotype came up a few times. The rearrangement joins TRBV20-1 to TRBJ2-7, with 11 bases aligning to TRBD1. V shed 0 bases, J shed 2 bases, and the junction held 6 bases outside the gene matches. The CDR3 is made up of 16 amino acids. Germline V gene lookup returns CDR1 DFQATT and CDR2 SNEGSKA (reference sequence). The CDR3 DNA sequence: TGCAGTGCTAGAGACCGGGACAGGGGGTTGACCTACGAGCAGTACTTC. Translating it yields CSARDRDRGLTYEQYF.

The chain couples TRBV11-1 to TRBJ2-4, with D possibly TRBD2 on 7 matching bases. Germline V CDR1 and CDR2: SGHAT, FQDESV (reference sequence). The V and J ends lost 5 bases and 1 base respectively, with 18 bases between them. CDR3 length: 17 residues. The CDR3 loop reads CASSPGGQSTAKNIQYF. CDR3 sequence (DNA): TGTGCCAGCAGCCCCGGGGGGCAGTCCACGGCCAAAAACATTCAGTACTTC.

This clonotype was observed many times. The chain combines TRBV15 with TRBJ1-5; 9 bases line up with TRBD1. The CDR3 is 15 residues long. The germline CDR1 and CDR2 sequences are LNHNV and YYDKDF (reference sequence). Trimming at V came to 4 bases and at J to 6 bases, leaving 7 bases not matched to a gene. CDR3 in DNA: TGTGCCACCAGCATGGGACAGGGAGACGGTCAGCCCCAGCATTTT. Encoded protein: CATSMGQGDGQPQHF.

This chain links TRBV25-1 with TRBJ1-1; D not certain. This CDR3 has 11 residues. Trimming removed 6 bases at V and 7 bases at J, with 9 bases between. Germline assignment: CDR1 MGHDK and CDR2 SYGVNS. CDR3 region: CASSPLDEAFF. For the CDR3, the DNA is TGTGCCAGCAGCCCGTTGGATGAAGCTTTCTTT.

This clonotype has just a few counts. This chain links TRBV4-1 with TRBJ2-2; a weak D match, TRBD1 (6 bases). This CDR3 spans 15 amino acids. From germline, CDR1 is MGHRA and CDR2 YSYEKL. Trimming shortened V by 1 base and J by 6 bases, and 12 bases separated the two germline ends. The CDR3 DNA reads as TGCGCCAGCAGCCAAGTGGGGGCGCGCGCCGGGGAGCTGTTTTTT. Its translation is CASSQVGARAGELFF.

The table lists this clonotype with many counts. This chain joins TRBV28 and TRBJ1-5; 11 nucleotides align to TRBD1. The CDR3 is 14 amino acids. V was clipped by 3 bases and J by 6 bases; unmatched bases: 1. CDR1 and CDR2 (germline): MDHEN, SYDVKM. Here the CDR3 reads CASSLDRGRQPQHF. The CDR3 DNA is TGTGCCAGCAGTTTGGACAGGGGGCGTCAGCCCCAGCATTTT. The whole variable domain, filled in from reference TRBV28 and TRBJ1-5, reads DVKVTQSSRYLVKRTGEKVFLECVQDMDHENMFWYRQDPGLGLRLIYFSYDVKMKEKGDIPEGYSVSREKKERFSLILESASTNQTSMYLCASSLDRGRQPQHFGDGTRLSIL.